This T cell receptor (beta chain) was profiled in a study of cytomegalovirus exposure and HLA in healthy donors. General study results and limits: Specific recognition of CMV antigens was confirmed in vitro for three chains (all CMV-associated).

PCR primers comprised 60 Vbeta and 13 Jbeta primers. Clones were read by immunoSEQ multiplex PCR, and TCRdb kept only the in-frame ones, dropping some. The data hold under 150,000 clones, with just under 80% observed a single time. To note about this clone: Its antigen is still unknown.

V lost 0 bases, J lost 4 bases, and 3 bases lay in between. This CDR3 contains 11 residues. CDR1 is GTSNPN and CDR2 is SVGIG in the germline V gene (reference sequence). The TCR originated in a male donor in good health and CMV-seronegative. The chain combines TRBV30 with TRBJ1-2; D is uncertain. The sample comprised PBMCs. CDR3 bases: TGTGCCTGGAGTGTCCTCTATGGCTACACCTTC. Protein sequence: CAWSVLYGYTF.